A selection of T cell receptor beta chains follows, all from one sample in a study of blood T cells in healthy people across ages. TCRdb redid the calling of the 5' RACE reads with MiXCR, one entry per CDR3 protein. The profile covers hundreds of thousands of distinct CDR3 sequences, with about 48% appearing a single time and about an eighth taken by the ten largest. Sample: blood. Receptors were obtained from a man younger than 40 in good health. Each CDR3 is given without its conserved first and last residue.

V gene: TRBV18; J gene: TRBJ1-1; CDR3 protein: ASSPPYRGQSSEAF
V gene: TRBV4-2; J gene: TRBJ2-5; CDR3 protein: ASSPYRDSQETQY
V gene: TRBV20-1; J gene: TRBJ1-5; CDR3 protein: SHGQGAQPQH
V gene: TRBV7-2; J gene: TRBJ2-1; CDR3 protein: ASSLAIRAGAGNEQF
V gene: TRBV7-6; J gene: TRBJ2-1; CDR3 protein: ASSSEAPADNEQF
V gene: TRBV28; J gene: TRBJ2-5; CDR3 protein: ASSTPRSAETQY
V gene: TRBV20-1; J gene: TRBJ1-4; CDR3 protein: SARTGVGNEKLF
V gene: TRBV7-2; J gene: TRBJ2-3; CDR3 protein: ASSFLAGRGGTQY
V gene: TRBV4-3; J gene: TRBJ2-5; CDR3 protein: ASSQDTASQETQY
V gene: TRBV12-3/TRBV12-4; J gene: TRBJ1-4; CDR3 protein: ASRGTGTKELF
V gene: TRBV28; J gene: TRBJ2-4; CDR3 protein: ASSGQGGTQY
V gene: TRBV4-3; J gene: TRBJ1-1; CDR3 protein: ASSQDRGGDTEAF
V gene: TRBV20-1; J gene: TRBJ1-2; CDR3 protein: SARVGTDLYGYT
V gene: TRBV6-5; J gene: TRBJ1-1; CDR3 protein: ASSYSMNTEAF
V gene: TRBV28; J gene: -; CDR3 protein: ASRGGQQAETQY
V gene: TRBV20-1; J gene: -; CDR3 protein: SASYTSGGGLEQY
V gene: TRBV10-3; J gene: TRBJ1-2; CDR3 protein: AISEDGSGDYGYT
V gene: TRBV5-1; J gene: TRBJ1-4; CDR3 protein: ASGGRDGEKLF
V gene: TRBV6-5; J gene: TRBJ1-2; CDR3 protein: ASSRVPEGYGYT
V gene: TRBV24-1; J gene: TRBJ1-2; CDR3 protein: ATSDLMGYT
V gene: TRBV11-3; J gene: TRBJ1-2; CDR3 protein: ASSPSGARGDGYT
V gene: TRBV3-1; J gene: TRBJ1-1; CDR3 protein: ASSQARAGVAEAF
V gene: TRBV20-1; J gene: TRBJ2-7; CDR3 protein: SARDYYSTYEQY
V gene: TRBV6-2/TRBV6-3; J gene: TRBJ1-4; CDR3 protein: ASSSPTGAATNEKLF
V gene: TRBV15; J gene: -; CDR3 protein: ATRDEQY
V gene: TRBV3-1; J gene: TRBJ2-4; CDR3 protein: ANSPRRGGSGGTNIQY
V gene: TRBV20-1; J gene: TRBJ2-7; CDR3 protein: SARGPGQGMWGDSYEQY
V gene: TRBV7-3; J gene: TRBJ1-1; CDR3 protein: ASSSDGNTEAF
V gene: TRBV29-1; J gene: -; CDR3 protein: SVEDRSGEQY
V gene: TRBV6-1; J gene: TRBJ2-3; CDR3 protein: ASSASGTRGDTQY
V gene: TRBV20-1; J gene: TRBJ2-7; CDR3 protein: SARPGRNYEQY
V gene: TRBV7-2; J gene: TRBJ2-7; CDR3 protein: ASSFPGQGTIGDEQY
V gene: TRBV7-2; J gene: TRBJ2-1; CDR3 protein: ASSLRQGDEQF
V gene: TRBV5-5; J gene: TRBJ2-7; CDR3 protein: ASSFGTGEYEQY
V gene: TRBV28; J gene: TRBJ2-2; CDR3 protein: ASIPLQGGSYTGELF
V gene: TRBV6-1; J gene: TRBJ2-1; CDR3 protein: ASTWSLGEGKNEQF
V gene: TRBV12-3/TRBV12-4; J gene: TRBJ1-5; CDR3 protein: ASRIRTDQPQH
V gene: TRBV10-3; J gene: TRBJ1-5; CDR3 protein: AISEEGQPQH
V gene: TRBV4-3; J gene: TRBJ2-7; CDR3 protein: ASSQDAGTSFEQY
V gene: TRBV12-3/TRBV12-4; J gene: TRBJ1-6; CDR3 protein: ATAVLENSPLH
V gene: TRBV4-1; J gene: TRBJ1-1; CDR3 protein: ASSQDPGMNTEAF
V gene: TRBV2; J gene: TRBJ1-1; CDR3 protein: ASSEQPNTEAF
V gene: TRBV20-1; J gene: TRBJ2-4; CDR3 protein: SRVAKNIQY
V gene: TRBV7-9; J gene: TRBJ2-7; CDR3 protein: ASSDTGRGEQY
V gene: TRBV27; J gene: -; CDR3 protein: ASSTTRTSGGAYKEQY
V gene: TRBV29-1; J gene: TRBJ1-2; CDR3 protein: SVEESPHNTMAFSYT
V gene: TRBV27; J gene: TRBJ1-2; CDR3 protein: ASSFRIGTVMNYGYT
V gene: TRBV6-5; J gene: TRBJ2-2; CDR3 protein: ASSSGQGHTGELF
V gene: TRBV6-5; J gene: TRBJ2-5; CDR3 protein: ASSYSDRQETQY
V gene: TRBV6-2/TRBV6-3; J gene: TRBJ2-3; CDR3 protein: ASSYRSGGISTDTQY
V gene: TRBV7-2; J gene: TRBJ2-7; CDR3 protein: ASSFLPAQGYEQY
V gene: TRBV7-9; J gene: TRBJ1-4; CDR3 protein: ASSPQGQANEKLF
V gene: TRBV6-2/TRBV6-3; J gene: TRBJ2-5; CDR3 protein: ASSHYSGETQY
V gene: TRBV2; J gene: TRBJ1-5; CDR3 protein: ASRVRDENQPQH
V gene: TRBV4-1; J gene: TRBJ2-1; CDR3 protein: ASSQVPRQGYNEQF
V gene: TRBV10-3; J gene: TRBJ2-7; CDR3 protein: AINTERGGYEQY
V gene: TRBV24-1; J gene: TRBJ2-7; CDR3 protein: ATSDSDSNYEQY